The 26 T cell receptor beta chains reported below all come from one sample, sequenced in a study of T cells in narcolepsy. Using immunoSEQ multiplex PCR, the repertoire was profiled, and TCRdb retains in-frame clones only, with some absent. Of more than 30,000 clones in the sample, around 83% were seen once. Sample: memory (CD45RA-) CD4+ T cells from blood. All receptors derive from a human donor in good health.

The rearrangement links TRBV28 to TRBJ2-7; no reliable D call. Trimming stripped 3 bases from V and 6 bases from J, with 9 bases between. The germline CDR1 and CDR2 sequences are MDHEN and SYDVKM. The CDR3 contains 12 residues. CDR3 amino acids: CASSLRMGEQYV. The CDR3 DNA reads as TGTGCCAGCAGTTTGAGGATGGGCGAGCAGTACGTC.

The chain employs TRBV28 and TRBJ2-3, with D unresolved. Trimming pared 2 bases from V and 9 bases from J, leaving 15 bases between. CDR1 and CDR2 from the germline V gene are MDHEN and SYDVKM. This CDR3 has 14 residues. CDR3 sequence: CASSLDPVSATQYF. The CDR3 coding sequence is TGTGCCAGCAGTTTAGATCCGGTCTCCGCCACGCAGTATTTT.

The CDR3 nucleotides read TGTGCCAGCAGCAGGGACGGATACTACGAGCAGTACGTC. Its protein product is CASSRDGYYEQYV. The V call is TRBV7-8, the J call TRBJ2-7; possibly TRBD1 or TRBD2 for D (5 bases each). The CDR3 spans 13 residues. The germline gives CDR1 SGHVS, CDR2 FQNEAQ. V lost 5 bases to trimming and J lost 3 bases, with 11 bases between them.

This clone was observed a single time. The chain combines TRBV19 with TRBJ1-1, with unresolved D. The germline V gene has CDR1 LNHDA and CDR2 SQIVND (reference sequence). V was pared by 3 bases and J by 1 base, with 6 bases between. The CDR3 runs to 13 residues. CDR3 nucleotide sequence: TGTGCCAGTAGTATCGAGGGGAACACTGAAGCTTTCTTT. Its translation: CASSIEGNTEAFF. The full variable domain, rest sourced from reference TRBV19 and TRBJ1-1, is DGGITQSPKYLFRKEGQNVTLSCEQNLNHDAMYWYRQDPGQGLRLIYYSQIVNDFQKGDIAEGYSVSREKKESFPLTVTSAQKNPTAFYLCASSIEGNTEAFFGQGTRLTVV.

The chain recombines TRBV29-1 with TRBJ2-3; tentative D call: TRBD2 (5 bases). Trimming removed 6 bases from V and 0 bases from J, with 7 bases in between. CDR3 length: 12 amino acids. The germline CDR1 and CDR2 sequences are SQVTM and ANQGSEA. CDR3 sequence reads: CSVDYSTDTQYF. As DNA, the CDR3 is TGCAGCGTCGACTATAGCACAGATACGCAGTATTTT.

V is TRBV28 and J is TRBJ1-6, with unresolved D. CDR1 MDHEN and CDR2 SYDVKM come from the germline V gene. Trimming cost V 1 base and J 0 bases, with 16 bases left between them. The CDR3 is 19 residues long. The CDR3 DNA is TGTGCCAGCAGTTTATCTCTTTCGACGGCGAGCTCCTATAATTCACCCCTCCACTTT. Its protein product is CASSLSLSTASSYNSPLHF.

The rearrangement joins TRBV15 to TRBJ2-6; no reliable D call. Trimming took 1 base from V and 3 from J, leaving 10 bases between them. The CDR3 length is 16 residues. CDR1 and CDR2 (germline): LNHNV, YYDKDF (reference sequence). CDR3 in amino acids: CATSRGSQDGANVLTF. CDR3 sequence (DNA): TGTGCCACCAGCAGAGGAAGTCAGGATGGGGCCAACGTCCTGACTTTC.

This clone was counted only a few times. CDR3 coding DNA: TGTGCCAGCAGCACATACATCGGCCCCACAGATACGCAGTATTTT. It is translated as CASSTYIGPTDTQYF. The genes are TRBV28 and TRBJ2-3; D uncertain. The CDR3 runs to 15 residues. CDR1 is MDHEN, CDR2 SYDVKM, per germline. Between the trimmed V and J ends, which lost 6 bases and 2 bases, there was a span of 15 bases.

CDR3 in amino acids: CAHGVKAGELFF. The CDR3 nucleotides read TGTGCCCACGGGGTGAAGGCTGGGGAGCTGTTTTTT. V is TRBV6-6 and J is TRBJ2-2; D may be TRBD2 (5 bases). V gave up 11 bases and J gave up 8 bases, with 15 bases separating them. The CDR3 contains 12 residues. Per germline, CDR1 MNHNY and CDR2 SVGAGI (reference sequence).

For the CDR3, the DNA is TGTGCCAGCAGCCGCCGGGACAAAAATCAGCCCCAGCATTTT. Amino acid sequence: CASSRRDKNQPQHF. This chain connects TRBV5-6 to TRBJ1-5, with D perhaps TRBD1 (6 bases). CDR1 and CDR2 from the germline V gene are SGHDT and YYEEEE. The CDR3 runs to 14 residues. The ends were cut back, 4 bases at V and 4 bases at J, with 12 bases in the middle.

There are a few counts of this clone. The chain employs TRBV19 and TRBJ1-6; no clear D. V gave up 4 bases and J gave up 7 bases, with 11 bases separating them. This CDR3 contains 14 residues. Germline values: CDR1 LNHDA, CDR2 SQIVND (reference sequence). CDR3 protein: CASSTVAGNSPLHF. In nucleotides, the CDR3 is TGTGCCAGTAGTACCGTGGCGGGGAATTCACCCCTCCACTTT.

The CDR3 nucleotides read TGTGCCAGCAGCTTACGAGACAGCAATTCACCCCTCCACTTT. Its protein is CASSLRDSNSPLHF. J is TRBJ1-6 and V is TRBV7-9; D may be TRBD1 (5 bases). Trimming shortened V by 2 bases and J by 7 bases, and 9 bases separated the two germline ends. Looked up from germline, CDR1 is SEHNR and CDR2 is FQNEAQ (reference sequence). The CDR3 totals 14 residues.

This clone was counted once. J is TRBJ2-5 and V is TRBV11-2; D unclear. Germline V lookup: CDR1 SGHAT, CDR2 FQNNGV. Between the trimmed V and J ends, which lost 6 bases and 5 bases, there was a span of 16 bases. The length of the CDR3 is 14 residues. Written as DNA, the CDR3 is TGTGCCAGCAGTCCACAAAGAACCGGGGAGACCCAGTACTTC. This codes for CASSPQRTGETQYF. The full variable domain, its missing parts supplied by reference TRBV11-2 and TRBJ2-5, is EAGVAQSPRYKIIEKRQSVAFWCNPISGHATLYWYQQILGQGPKLLIQFQNNGVVDDSQLPKDRFSAERLKGVDSTLKIQPAKLEDSAVYLCASSPQRTGETQYFGPGTRLLVL.

In its sample, this clone was seen a few times. CDR3 DNA sequence: TGTGCCAGCAGTACCCCGGTCAGTGGCGGCTACACCTTC. This encodes CASSTPVSGGYTF. The chain recombines TRBV28 with TRBJ1-2, with D uncertain. Germline values: CDR1 MDHEN, CDR2 SYDVKM. This CDR3 contains 13 residues. Trimming removed 5 bases at V and 8 bases at J, with 15 bases between.

V usage is TRBV29-1 and J usage is TRBJ1-1, with D unresolved. Germline assignment: CDR1 SQVTM and CDR2 ANQGSEA. This CDR3 has 10 residues. Trimming cost V 7 bases and J 4 bases, with 7 bases left between them. The CDR3 here is CSGLGTEAFF. The CDR3 DNA follows: TGCAGCGGATTAGGCACTGAAGCTTTCTTT.

CDR3 coding DNA: TGTGCCAGCAGCCCACAGGGTCCCCTCTCCTACAATGAGCAGTTCTTC. Its translation is CASSPQGPLSYNEQFF. The rearrangement links TRBV7-2 to TRBJ2-1; tentatively, D is TRBD1 (6 bases). CDR1 and CDR2 from the germline V gene are SGHTA and FQGNSA. CDR3 size: 16 residues. V was shortened by 5 bases and J by 0 bases, with 14 bases between the two germline ends.

This sequence joins TRBV7-2 and TRBJ2-2, with a weak D call TRBD1 (6 bases). V gave up 3 bases and J gave up 2 bases, with 13 bases separating them. The V gene's germline CDR1 is SGHTA and CDR2 FQGNSA. CDR3 length: 16 amino acids. CDR3 sequence: CASSFGTPVNTGELFF. Written as DNA, the CDR3 is TGTGCCAGCAGCTTTGGGACACCAGTAAACACCGGGGAGCTGTTTTTT.

The chain joins TRBV7-2 to TRBJ2-5; TRBD2 is a possible D gene (6 bases). Per the germline V gene, CDR1 is SGHTA and CDR2 is FQGNSA. The CDR3 is made up of 14 amino acids. Trimming removed 3 bases at V and 5 bases at J, with 13 bases between. CDR3 coding DNA: TGTGCCAGCAGCTTCGGAGGGGAAGGGGAGACCCAGTACTTC. Protein product: CASSFGGEGETQYF.

The V and J genes are TRBV18 and TRBJ1-1; 11 bases fit TRBD1. Germline V gives CDR1 KGHSH, CDR2 LQKENI. The length of the CDR3 is 13 residues. Trimming removed 3 bases from V and 11 bases from J; junction bases left unmatched: 5. In nucleotides, the CDR3 is TGTGCCAGCTCACCGGACAGGGGGCTAGGGGCTTTCTTT. It codes for CASSPDRGLGAFF. Variable domain in full (rest from reference TRBV18 and TRBJ1-1): NAGVMQNPRHLVRRRGQEARLRCSPMKGHSHVYWYRQLPEEGLKFMVYLQKENIIDESGMPKERFSAEFPKEGPSILRIQQVVRGDSAAYFCASSPDRGLGAFFGQGTRLTVV.

The V and J genes are TRBV6-1 and TRBJ1-4; D unclear. Germline V gene data show CDR1 as MNHNS and CDR2 as SASEGT. Trimming removed 7 bases from V and 7 bases from J, with 10 bases in between. This CDR3 has 12 residues. DNA of the CDR3: TGTGCCAGCACCTCCGGGAGTGAAAAACTGTTTTTT. The encoded protein is CASTSGSEKLFF.

As for this clone: This sample also contains other DNA sequences that code for the same CDR3. The rearrangement joins TRBV6-5 to TRBJ2-2; a possible D gene is TRBD1 (5 bases). Germline CDR1 and CDR2: MNHEY and SVGAGI. V was shortened by 9 bases and J by 7 bases, with 18 bases between the two germline ends. The CDR3 sequence is 14 residues long. The CDR3 region has the DNA TGTGCCAGTTCCCAGGGCTATCCTATCGGGGAGCTGTTTTTT. Protein product: CASSQGYPIGELFF.

The V gene is TRBV19, the J gene TRBJ2-5; 8 bases map to TRBD2. CDR3 length: 17 residues. The ends lost 5 bases at V and 0 bases at J; junction bases unmatched: 11. From germline, CDR1 is LNHDA and CDR2 SQIVND (reference sequence). The CDR3 region is CASSPPRGGGYQETQYF. CDR3 coding DNA: TGTGCCAGTAGTCCGCCACGGGGCGGGGGGTACCAAGAGACCCAGTACTTC.

V gene TRBV27 combines with J gene TRBJ1-2, with 7 nucleotides matching TRBD1. Germline V lookup: CDR1 MNHEY, CDR2 SMNVEV (reference sequence). The J segment lost 8 bases and the V segment lost 5 bases, leaving 11 bases of the junction unmatched. The CDR3 loop spans 14 amino acids. The CDR3 bases are TGTGCCAGCAGTCCGCCGGGACAGTTAGAGGGCTACACCTTC. This codes for CASSPPGQLEGYTF.

This chain links TRBV6-6 with TRBJ1-4; D is perhaps TRBD1 (6 bases). Germline lookup yields CDR1 MNHNY and CDR2 SVGAGI (reference sequence). This CDR3 spans 15 amino acids. V was pared by 2 bases and J by 5 bases, with 12 bases between. CDR3 loop: CASSYLGGENEKLFF. In DNA form, the CDR3 reads TGTGCCAGCAGTTACCTAGGGGGGGAAAATGAAAAACTGTTTTTT.

This chain links TRBV28 with TRBJ1-1; D remains unclear. This CDR3 has 12 residues. From germline, CDR1 is MDHEN and CDR2 SYDVKM. V dropped 5 bases and J dropped 8 bases, with 12 bases sitting between them. The CDR3 here is CASSPATREAFF. The DNA for the CDR3 is TGTGCCAGCAGTCCCGCAACACGGGAAGCTTTCTTT. The complete variable domain, with remaining parts taken from reference TRBV28 and TRBJ1-1, reads DVKVTQSSRYLVKRTGEKVFLECVQDMDHENMFWYRQDPGLGLRLIYFSYDVKMKEKGDIPEGYSVSREKKERFSLILESASTNQTSMYLCASSPATREAFFGQGTRLTVV.

This sequence joins TRBV10-3 and TRBJ2-5; a possible D gene is TRBD2 (6 bases). CDR1 ENHRY and CDR2 SYGVKD come from the germline V gene. This CDR3 region has 14 residues. Trimming took 0 bases from V and 4 from J, leaving 9 bases between them. The CDR3 DNA is TGTGCCATCAGTGAGTCGGCGGGGTTAGAGACCCAGTACTTC. Its protein product is CAISESAGLETQYF.